This T cell receptor beta chain was identified in a study of control samples from healthy donors and cancer patients. Profiled with immunoSEQ multiplex PCR; TCRdb holds only in-frame clones, not every one. The sample records 150,000 to 200,000 clones, around nine tenths being singletons. The CDR3 is 14 amino acids. Germline lookup yields CDR1 SQVTM and CDR2 ANQGSEA. V shed 5 bases and J shed 8 bases, with 19 bases lying between them. The table lists this clone with a count of one. The specimen was blood. This rearrangement joins TRBV29-1 to TRBJ2-1; D is possibly TRBD2 (7 bases). The TCR was taken from a man aged 30 to 45 in good health. This CDR3 is CSVIRGGAWDEQFF. The CDR3 region has the DNA TGCAGCGTTATTAGGGGGGGGGCCTGGGATGAGCAGTTCTTC.